This T cell receptor beta chain was documented in a study of T cell repertoires in ileal Crohn's disease. Study-level background: Thiopurines (about twelve) or anti-TNF agents (approximately 20) were given postoperatively to about half.

A remark on this clone: Antigen: not known.

Included were adult ileal or ileocolonic Crohn's patients indicated for ileocolonic resection. Produced via immunoSEQ multiplex PCR; TCRdb's table is partial and in-frame only. The data hold around 15,000 clones, with 70% to 90% observed a single time. V was shortened by 0 bases and J by 3 bases, with 20 bases between the two germline ends. The CDR3 spans 18 residues. Germline assignment: CDR1 GTSNPN and CDR2 SVGIG (reference sequence). Study-wide results and limits: Compared with non-smokers, active smokers at surgery showed more clonal expansions. Endoscopic recurrence occurred in every patient whose clonality exceeded 26.8%.

This chain joins TRBV30 and TRBJ1-4; TRBD1 is a possible D gene (6 bases). This TCR came from an adult with Crohn's disease. Sequencing was performed on ileal tissue. The CDR3 nucleotides read TGTGCCTGGAGTGTACCGGAGGGGGGGGACATAGCTAATGAAAAACTGTTTTTT. It codes for CAWSVPEGGDIANEKLFF. The whole variable domain, remainder taken from reference TRBV30 and TRBJ1-4, is SQTIHQWPATLVQPVGSPLSLECTVEGTSNPNLYWYRQAAGRGLQLLFYSVGIGQISSEVPQNLSASRPQDRQFILSSKKLLLSDSGFYLCAWSVPEGGDIANEKLFFGSGTQLSVL.